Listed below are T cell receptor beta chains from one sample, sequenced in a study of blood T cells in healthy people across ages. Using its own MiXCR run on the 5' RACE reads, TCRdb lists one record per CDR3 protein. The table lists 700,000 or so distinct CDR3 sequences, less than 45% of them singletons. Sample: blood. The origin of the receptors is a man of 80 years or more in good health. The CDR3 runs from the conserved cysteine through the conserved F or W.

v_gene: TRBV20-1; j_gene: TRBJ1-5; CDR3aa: CSARVAGQNQPQHF
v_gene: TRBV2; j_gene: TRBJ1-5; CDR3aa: CASSAQTGWGNGQPQHF
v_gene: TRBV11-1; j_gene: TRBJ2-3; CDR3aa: CASCRAGQRTDTQYF
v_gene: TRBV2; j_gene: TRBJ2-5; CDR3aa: CARGGSEETQYF
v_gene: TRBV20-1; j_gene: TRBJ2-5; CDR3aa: CSATRLAGEQETQYF
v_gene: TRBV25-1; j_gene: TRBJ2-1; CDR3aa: CAGSGSASSYNEQFF
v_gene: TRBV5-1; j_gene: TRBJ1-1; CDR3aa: CASRGGGGRTEAFF
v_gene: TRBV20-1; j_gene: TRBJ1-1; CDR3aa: CSARRQAGTEAFF
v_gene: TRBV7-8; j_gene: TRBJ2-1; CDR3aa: CASSLAKQGVGYNEQFF
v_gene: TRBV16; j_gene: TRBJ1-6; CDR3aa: CASSHRQGKSPLHF
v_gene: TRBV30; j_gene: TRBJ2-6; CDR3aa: CAWAPGANVLTF
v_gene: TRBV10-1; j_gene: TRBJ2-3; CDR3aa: CASSPSGTISTDTQYF
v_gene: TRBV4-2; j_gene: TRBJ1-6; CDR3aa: CASSQDRGKPLHF
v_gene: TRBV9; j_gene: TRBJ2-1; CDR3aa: CASSSTRTNEQFF
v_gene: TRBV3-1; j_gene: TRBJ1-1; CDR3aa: CASSPRTEYTEAFF
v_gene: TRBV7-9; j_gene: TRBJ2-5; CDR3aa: CASSPHRGDQETQYF
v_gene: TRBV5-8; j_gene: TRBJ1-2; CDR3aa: CASSLGIENYGYTF
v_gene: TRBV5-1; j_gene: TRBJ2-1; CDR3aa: CASSLEGREGSKFF
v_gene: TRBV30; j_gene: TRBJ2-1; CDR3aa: CAAAGVGRNEQFF
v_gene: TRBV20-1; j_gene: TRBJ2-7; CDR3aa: CSVPDRGITYEQYF
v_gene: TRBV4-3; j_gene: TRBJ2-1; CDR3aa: CASSRRVRYNEQFF
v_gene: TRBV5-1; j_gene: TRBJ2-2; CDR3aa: CASSRDRDTGELFF
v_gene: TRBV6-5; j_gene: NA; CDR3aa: CASRPPAGGKTQYF
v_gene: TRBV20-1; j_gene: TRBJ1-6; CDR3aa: CSARLPGQNNSPLHF
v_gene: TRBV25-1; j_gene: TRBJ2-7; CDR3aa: CASSEGGKPYEQYF
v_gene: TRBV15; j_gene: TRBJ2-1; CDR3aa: CATSRDGRGWETQFF
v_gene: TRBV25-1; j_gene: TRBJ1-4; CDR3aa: CASSEPGGWQGREKLFF
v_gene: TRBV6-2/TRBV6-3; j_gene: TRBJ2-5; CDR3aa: CASRPISGGQQETQYF
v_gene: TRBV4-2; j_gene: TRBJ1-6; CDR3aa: CASSQDMGGALHF
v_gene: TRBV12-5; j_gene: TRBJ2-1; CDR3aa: CASGLVGDRAYNEQFF
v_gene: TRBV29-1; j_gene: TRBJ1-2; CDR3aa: CSVESPWDRGGANYGYTF
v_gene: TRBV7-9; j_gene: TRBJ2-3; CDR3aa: CASSSQTRDRATDTQYF
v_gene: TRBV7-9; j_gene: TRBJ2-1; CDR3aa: CASSWSISGSSYNEQFF
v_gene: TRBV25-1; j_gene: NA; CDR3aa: CASWEGRGGGTQYF
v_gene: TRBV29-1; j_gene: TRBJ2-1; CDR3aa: CSVEAQRGGRGQFF
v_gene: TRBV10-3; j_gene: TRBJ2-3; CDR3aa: CAIKQGAEGSDTQYF
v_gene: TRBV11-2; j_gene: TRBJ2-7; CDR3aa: CASSLVQENYEQYF
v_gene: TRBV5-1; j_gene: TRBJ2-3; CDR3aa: CASAPGDRFSDTQYF
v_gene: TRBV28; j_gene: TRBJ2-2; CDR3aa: CASLAGGQTGELFF
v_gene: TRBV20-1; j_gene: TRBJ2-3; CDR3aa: CSAPVGTNTDTQYF
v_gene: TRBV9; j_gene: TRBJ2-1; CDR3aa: CASSVDRGFSYNEQFF
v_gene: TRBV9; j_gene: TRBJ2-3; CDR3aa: CASNRVHTDTQYF
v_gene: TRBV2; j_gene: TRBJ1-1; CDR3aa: CASSEERNTEAFF
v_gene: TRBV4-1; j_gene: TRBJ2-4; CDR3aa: CASSHEHSGHLAKNIQYF
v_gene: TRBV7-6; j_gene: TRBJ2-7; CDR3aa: CASSPRGSSYEQYF
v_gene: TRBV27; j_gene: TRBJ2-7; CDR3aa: CASSFGLAGGPYEQYF
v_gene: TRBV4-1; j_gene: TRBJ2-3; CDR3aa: CASSQGGGDMQYF
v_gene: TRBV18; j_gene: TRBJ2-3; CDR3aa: CASSPPGLAGGRRRTDTQYF
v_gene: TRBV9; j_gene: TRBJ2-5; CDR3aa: CASSVVGQVGETQYF
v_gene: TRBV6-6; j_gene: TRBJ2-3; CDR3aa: CASKLAGGKDTQYF
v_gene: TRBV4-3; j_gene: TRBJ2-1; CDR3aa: CASSPGQGTFAYNEQFF
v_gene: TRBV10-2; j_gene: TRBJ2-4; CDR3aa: CASSESTRAGDIQYF
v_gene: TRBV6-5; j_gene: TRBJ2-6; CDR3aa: CASSYARSGANVLTF
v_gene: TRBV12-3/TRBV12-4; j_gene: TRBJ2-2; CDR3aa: CASSPLAGGATGELFF
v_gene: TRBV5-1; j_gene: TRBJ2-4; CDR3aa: CASSSGTTTLQYF
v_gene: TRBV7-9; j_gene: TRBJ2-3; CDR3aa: CASSKSIGGGSTDTQYF
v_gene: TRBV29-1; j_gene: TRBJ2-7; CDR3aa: CSVAGDSERAYEQYF
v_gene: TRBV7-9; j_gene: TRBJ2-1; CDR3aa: CANRGLAGGRHNEQFF
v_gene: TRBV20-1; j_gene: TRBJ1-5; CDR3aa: CSARGGNPSNQPQHF